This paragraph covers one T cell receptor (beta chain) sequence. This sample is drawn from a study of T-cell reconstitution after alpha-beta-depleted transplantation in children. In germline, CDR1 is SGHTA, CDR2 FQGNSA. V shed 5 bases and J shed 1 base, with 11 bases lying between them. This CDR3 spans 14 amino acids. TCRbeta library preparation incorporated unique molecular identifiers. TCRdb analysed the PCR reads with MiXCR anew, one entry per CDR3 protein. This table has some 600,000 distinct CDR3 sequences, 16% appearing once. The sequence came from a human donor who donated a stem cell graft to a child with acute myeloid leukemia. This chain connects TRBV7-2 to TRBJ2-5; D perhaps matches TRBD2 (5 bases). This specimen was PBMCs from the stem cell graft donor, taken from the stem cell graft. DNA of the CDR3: TGTGCCAGCAGCACCCGGCTAGCCCAAGAGACCCAGTACTTC. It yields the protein CASSTRLAQETQYF. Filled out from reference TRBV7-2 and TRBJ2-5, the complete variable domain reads GAGVSQSPSNKVTEKGKDVELRCDPISGHTALYWYRQSLGQGLEFLIYFQGNSAPDKSGLPSDRFSAERTGGSVSTLTIQRTQQEDSAVYLCASSTRLAQETQYFGPGTRLLVL.